The next 8 T cell receptor beta chains were all read from a single sample in a study of cytomegalovirus exposure and HLA in healthy donors (dated by TCRdb to 2017 to 2019). The receptor library was made with the immunoSEQ multiplex PCR assay. A mixture of 60 forward primers for TCR Vbeta segments and 13 reverse primers for TCR Jbeta segments was used in the multiplex PCR. TCRdb stores this immuneACCESS table with in-frame sequences only. Part of the clones is absent; in the studies checked, under half of the shortfall reflects unresolved V genes, and no reason is known for the rest. The sample table holds more than 110,000 clones, of which around 80% were seen once. The biggest ten clones account for 1.2% of the sample. Sequencing was carried out using PBMCs. The receptors here all came from a female donor in good health and CMV-seronegative.

This clone was seen only once. The chain has TRBV13 and TRBJ2-6, with D hard to call. This CDR3 spans 17 amino acids. Looked up from germline, CDR1 is PRHDT and CDR2 is FYEKMQ (reference sequence). The germline V and J ends were trimmed by 7 bases and 7 bases, with 23 bases remaining between them. CDR3 sequence: CASTLGYTPGGANVLTF. Here the CDR3 DNA reads TGTGCCAGCACCCTCGGATATACGCCGGGTGGAGCCAACGTCCTGACTTTC. Variable domain in full (rest from reference TRBV13 and TRBJ2-6): AAGVIQSPRHLIKEKRETATLKCYPIPRHDTVYWYQQGPGQDPQFLISFYEKMQSDKGSIPDRFSAQQFSDYHSELNMSSLELGDSALYFCASTLGYTPGGANVLTFGAGSRLTVL.

The chain carries TRBV27 and TRBJ2-7; 7 nucleotides line up with TRBD2. CDR3 length: 15 residues. The V segment lost 0 bases and the J segment 3 bases; nucleotides outside the gene matches: 5. Germline V gene sequence: CDR1 MNHEY, CDR2 SMNVEV (reference sequence). The CDR3 DNA reads as TGTGCCAGCAGTTTATCCGGCGGGAGCCACTACGAGCAGTACTTC. It codes for CASSLSGGSHYEQYF.

The chain couples TRBV2 to TRBJ1-5, with TRBD1 matching over 12 bases. Germline loops: CDR1 SNHLY, CDR2 FYNNEI. The CDR3 contains 15 residues. With 7 bases clipped from V and 6 bases from J, the junction kept 7 bases outside the gene matches. The DNA for the CDR3 is TGTGCCAGCACCGGGACAGGGGGCGCCGGTCAGCCCCAGCATTTT. This translates into CASTGTGGAGQPQHF.

The rearrangement joins TRBV5-6 to TRBJ2-5, with 12 bases matching TRBD2. This CDR3 is built from 14 residues. The junction had 2 bases not matched to a gene; V was cut back by 4 bases and J by 4 bases. From germline, CDR1 is SGHDT and CDR2 YYEEEE. CDR3 in amino acids: CASSGGLAGETQYF. In DNA, the CDR3 is TGTGCCAGCAGCGGGGGACTAGCGGGAGAGACCCAGTACTTC.

The V and J genes are TRBV18 and TRBJ2-7; a possible D gene is TRBD1 (6 bases). The length of the CDR3 is 15 residues. Trimming removed 3 bases from V and 2 bases from J, with 14 bases in between. Germline assignment: CDR1 KGHSH and CDR2 LQKENI. The CDR3 loop is CASSPPGQVPYEQYF. CDR3 in DNA: TGTGCCAGCTCACCCCCGGGACAAGTGCCCTACGAGCAGTACTTC.

J is TRBJ2-2 and V is TRBV27; maybe TRBD2 (5 bases). CDR1 is MNHEY, CDR2 SMNVEV, per germline (reference sequence). V was pared by 5 bases and J by 7 bases, with 17 bases between. CDR3 length: 15 residues. CDR3 nucleotides: TGTGCCAGCAGTCCCCCTTATACTAGTGGCGGGGAGCTGTTTTTT. As protein: CASSPPYTSGGELFF.

CDR3 bases: TGCAGCGCTACGGACAGGGGTGACGAGCAGTACTTC. Amino acid sequence: CSATDRGDEQYF. This chain joins TRBV29-1 and TRBJ2-7; 9 positions match TRBD1. Germline CDR1 reads SQVTM; CDR2 reads ANQGSEA. The V gene end was trimmed by 7 bases and the J gene end by 5 bases; junction bases not matched to a gene: 6. This CDR3 comprises 12 residues.

V is TRBV29-1 and J is TRBJ2-1; 10 nucleotides line up with TRBD2. The CDR3 is made up of 13 amino acids. CDR1 is SQVTM, CDR2 ANQGSEA, per germline. Trimming cost V 3 bases and J 10 bases; bases outside gene matches: 6. The CDR3 region has the DNA TGCAGCGTTGATTCGAGCGGGAGGGGAGAGCAGTTCTTC. Protein sequence: CSVDSSGRGEQFF.